This passage covers 12 T cell receptor beta chains from one sample sequenced in a study of CD8 T cell repertoires and HIV-1 epitope variants. Method: immunoSEQ multiplex PCR; TCRdb's copy keeps in-frame clones and lacks some. The sample has about 4,900 clones; around three fifths are singletons. Their antigens remain unidentified. The specimen sequenced was cultured CD8+ T cells derived from PBMCs. The receptors stem from a male donor with HIV.

This chain uses TRBV6-5 with TRBJ2-1; a possible D gene is TRBD2 (5 bases). From germline, CDR1 is MNHEY and CDR2 SVGAGI. Deletions cut 0 bases from V and 0 bases from J, with 9 bases between. CDR3 length: 16 amino acids. The CDR3 loop is CASSYSAASSYNEQFF. The DNA for the CDR3 is TGTGCCAGCAGTTACTCAGCGGCCAGCTCCTACAATGAGCAGTTCTTC.

This clone was detected a few times. The chain employs TRBV5-4 and TRBJ2-7; possible D gene TRBD1, 6 bases. The CDR3 extends over 14 amino acids. The germline V gene encodes CDR1 SGHNT and CDR2 YYREEE (reference sequence). V lost 4 bases and J 3 bases, leaving 14 bases between the germline ends. Here the CDR3 reads CASSPLAGDYEQYF. The CDR3 coding sequence is TGTGCCAGCAGCCCGTTGGCAGGGGACTACGAGCAGTACTTC.

By share, this clone ranks as medium-sized (0.01 to 0.1%). V is TRBV10-3 and J is TRBJ2-7; D possibly corresponds to TRBD2 (5 bases). Trimming pared 4 bases from V and 2 bases from J, leaving 12 bases between. Germline V gene sequence: CDR1 ENHRY, CDR2 SYGVKD. The CDR3 loop spans 14 amino acids. The CDR3 DNA reads as TGTGCCATCAGTGGGGTCGGGAATACCTACGAGCAGTACTTC. Protein product: CAISGVGNTYEQYF.

This clone was found once. The chain employs TRBV5-4 and TRBJ1-4; the D is unclear. The CDR3 loop spans 13 amino acids. V lost 0 bases to trimming and J lost 11 bases, with 11 bases between them. CDR1 and CDR2 (germline): SGHNT, YYREEE (reference sequence). This chain's CDR3 is CASSLDGRWKLFF. The CDR3 coding sequence is TGTGCCAGCAGCTTGGATGGGAGGTGGAAACTGTTTTTT.

Only a few counts were recorded for this clone. The gene calls are TRBV4-3 and TRBJ2-7, with 8 bases lining up with TRBD1. The CDR3 is 15 residues long. Germline-derived CDR1 and CDR2 are LGHNA and YSLEER. The J segment lost 0 bases and the V segment lost 1 base, leaving 2 bases of the junction unmatched. For the CDR3, the DNA is TGCGCCAGCAGCCAAGGGACAGGGAGCTCCTACGAGCAGTACTTC. Translated, it gives CASSQGTGSSYEQYF.

The rearrangement uses TRBV27 and TRBJ2-2, with 11 positions matching TRBD2. Germline CDR1 MNHEY, CDR2 SMNVEV (reference sequence). CDR3 length: 15 amino acids. V dropped 6 bases and J dropped 3; count of bases not matched to a gene: 3. As DNA, the CDR3 is TGTGCCAGCAGCTGGACTAGCGGGTACACCGGGGAGCTGTTTTTT. This codes for CASSWTSGYTGELFF.

V is TRBV4-2 and J is TRBJ1-3; D remains ambiguous. The length of the CDR3 is 15 residues. The germline CDR1 and CDR2 sequences are LGHNA and YNFKEQ. Trimming stripped 0 bases from V and 2 bases from J, with 8 bases between. DNA of the CDR3: TGTGCCAGCAGCCAAGATCCCAGCACTGGAAACACCATATATTTT. It specifies CASSQDPSTGNTIYF.

The CDR3 sequence: CASSFRGGHTEAFF. The CDR3 coding sequence is TGTGCCAGCAGTTTTAGGGGAGGGCACACTGAAGCTTTCTTT. The chain combines TRBV28 with TRBJ1-1; maybe TRBD1 (5 bases). Germline loops: CDR1 MDHEN, CDR2 SYDVKM. With 3 bases removed from V and 3 bases from J, the gap between germline ends came to 11 bases. The CDR3 is made up of 14 amino acids.

This chain links TRBV6-5 with TRBJ2-7, with D tentatively TRBD2 (5 bases). The CDR3 sequence is 13 residues long. The V gene's germline CDR1 is MNHEY and CDR2 SVGAGI. Trimming removed 6 bases at V and 7 bases at J, with 16 bases between. CDR3: CASRLGPPGEQYF. The CDR3 DNA is TGTGCCAGCAGGCTTGGACCCCCGGGGGAGCAGTACTTC.

V is TRBV19 and J is TRBJ1-2; D might be TRBD1 (6 bases). The CDR3 extends over 14 amino acids. In germline, CDR1 is LNHDA, CDR2 SQIVND (reference sequence). Between the trimmed V and J ends, which lost 5 bases and 7 bases, there was a span of 17 bases. The CDR3 DNA reads as TGTGCCAGTAGTCCACCCGGACAGCCCTTTGGCTACACCTTC. Translated, it gives CASSPPGQPFGYTF.

This clone has a handful of counts. The rearrangement uses TRBV2 and TRBJ2-7; 9 bases align to TRBD1. Germline assignment: CDR1 SNHLY and CDR2 FYNNEI. The V and J ends lost 1 base and 4 bases, in that order; junction bases with no gene match: 2. The CDR3 runs 14 residues. The CDR3 region is CASSEGTGEYEQYF. For the CDR3, the DNA is TGTGCCAGCAGTGAAGGGACAGGGGAGTACGAGCAGTACTTC.

In its sample, this clone was seen a few times. The CDR3 loop reads CASSPGQGAGSEQYF. The CDR3 coding sequence is TGTGCCAGCAGCCCGGGACAGGGGGCGGGGTCCGAGCAGTACTTC. The V call is TRBV4-2, the J call TRBJ2-7, with 12 bases lining up with TRBD1. After removal of 4 bases from V and 6 bases from J, the junction contained 7 bases not matched to a gene. The CDR3 loop spans 15 amino acids. Germline V CDR1 and CDR2: LGHNA, YNFKEQ.